This TCR beta chain was observed in a study of T cells in Graves' hyperthyroidism and ophthalmopathy (dated by TCRdb to between 2019 and 2020). Regarding the research as a whole: Peripheral blood samples were taken at the time of initial diagnosis, prior to any treatment. To identify TCR V-J signatures that set the groups apart, the researchers used a discovery cohort of about a hundred patients, made up of 43 with Graves' ophthalmopathy and about 60 with stable Graves' hyperthyroidism. Whether ophthalmopathy could be predicted prospectively was tested in an independent validation cohort made up of 18 to 20 hyperthyroidism patients plus 17 patients who later progressed to ophthalmopathy. The 95 to 100 discovery patients were randomly split 7:3 into training and test sets. In several Graves' hyperthyroidism patients, the study also compared T-cell repertoires from thyroid tissue with T-cell repertoires from blood. After sampling, hyperthyroidism patients received methimazole starting at 30 mg daily, and ophthalmopathy patients received high-dose intravenous methylprednisolone. According to the paper, TCR Vbeta CDR3 sequencing was carried out on 135 peripheral blood samples, which came from fewer than 50 ophthalmopathy, fewer than 80 hyperthyroidism and roughly 17 progressor patients. Broad study findings and their caveats: Most expanded thyroid clonotypes (frequency above 0.001) were also detected in blood, suggesting blood repertoires may reflect thyroid immune responses. Ophthalmopathy was separated from stable hyperthyroidism by a 13 V-J signature model, with 85% to 90% sensitivity and about 81% specificity obtained in cross-validation and 80%/75% obtained in testing. In validation, the model predicted progression to ophthalmopathy a median of approximately 6.3 months before onset, with roughly 70% sensitivity and 72.22% specificity. Sample size was not statistically predetermined, and blinding of investigators to group allocation was not performed.

The TCR beta CDR3 regions were amplified from RNA transcripts. The TCR CDR3 was subjected to a first round of RT-PCR using the HTBI primer set and the Qiagen OneStep RT-PCR kit. The libraries were constructed in a second round of multiplex PCR and then size-selected and purified. Sequencing of the libraries was done on an Illumina HiSeq2000 using paired-end 100 bp reads. The authors' analysis ran thus. Raw data were processed with SOAPnuke, discarding reads with adapters, uncalled bases, mean Phred below 15, or no exact constant-primer or identifier match. High-quality paired reads were merged with COPE v1.2.5, and unique nucleotide sequences were defined as clonotypes. Clonotypes were aligned to IMGT TRBV, TRBD and TRBJ reference segments using MiTCR v1.1. The analysis was restricted to V-J combinations with a frequency above 0.0001, which together covered roughly 99% of the repertoires. A TCS score was defined as the ratio of F50 (clonal expansion) to E x V (chaos), with BLOSUM62-based TCRdist applied between CDR3 peptides within each V-J. Welch's t-statistics and random forest reduced approximately 520 V-J features to under 15, which were used in a naive Bayes classifier (R e1071). Thyroid-blood repertoire similarity was quantified with the Morisita-Horn index. The public reads were quality trimmed at Q25 with fastp and then assembled into clones with MiXCR by TCRdb, keeping productive beta chains. Entries that share a CDR3 protein sequence are merged under the most common genes and DNA. TCRdb, rather than the study authors, made the V and J calls. The sample profile shows about 840,000 distinct CDR3 sequences; around 38% of them were found once. The top ten constitute 8.9% of the sample.

This clonotype came up a few times. This receptor's antigen is unknown. No much larger clone exists at a distance of one base, and base qualities are not known. Graves' hyperthyroidism was defined as stable when no progression to ophthalmopathy occurred over 18 months of follow-up. Hyperthyroidism patients were aged 18 to 65 years and newly diagnosed, with disease duration of less than 2 months. Patients with uncontrolled infections, other autoimmune diseases, pregnancy or lactation were excluded. Diagnoses were established on the basis of clinical symptoms, serum thyroxine and TRAb, thyroid ultrasound, and orbital computed tomography. Ficoll-Paque density gradient centrifugation was used to isolate PBMCs from about 10 ml of fresh peripheral blood. Trizol reagent was used to extract total RNA, and RNA quality was then checked on an Agilent 2100 Bioanalyzer. The germline V gene specifies SGDLS as CDR1 and YYNGEE as CDR2. Between the V and J ends, shortened by 5 bases and 0 bases respectively, the junction contains 9 bases. The CDR3 numbers 13 residues from cysteine through phenylalanine. Just the 39-base CDR3 DNA is kept, in frame starting at base 1.

Sample: blood. The sequence derives from a man younger than 35 with Graves' hyperthyroidism. Recombination connected TRBV9 to TRBJ2-7; the D segment could be TRBD2, given 5 matching bases. The CDR3 has the sequence CASSPEDSYEQYF. The DNA sequence is as follows: TGTGCCAGCAGTCCGGAGGACTCCTACGAGCAGTACTTC.